The clone carrying this TCR beta chain was picked up a small number of times. Its target is not known. The PCR was carried out with 60 Vbeta primers and 13 Jbeta primers. The data were produced by immunoSEQ multiplex PCR, yet TCRdb's version contains in-frame clones alone and is incomplete. The sample has approximately 180,000 clones; 10% to 15% are singletons. This entry is derived from a study of cytomegalovirus exposure and HLA in healthy donors. Findings and caveats of the study: Later analysis identified around 15,000 TCR beta sequences associated with HLA alleles, using a false discovery rate threshold of 0.05.

Sequencing used PBMCs. The receptor was derived from a man aged 50-60 years in good health and CMV-seropositive.

CDR3 protein: CASSTGLYETQYF. The CDR3 DNA sequence: TGTGCCAGCAGTACGGGACTATACGAGACCCAGTACTTC. V gene TRBV27 combines with J gene TRBJ2-5; 7 bases map to TRBD2. The CDR3 is 13 residues long. Germline V CDR1 and CDR2: MNHEY, SMNVEV (reference sequence). The V segment lost 5 bases and the J segment 5 bases; nucleotides outside the gene matches: 5.